A single T cell receptor beta chain is shown here with its context. What it binds is unknown. The CDR3 has 15 amino acids. Trimming stripped 0 bases from V and 4 bases from J, with 13 bases between. Per the germline V gene, CDR1 is SGDLS and CDR2 is YYNGEE. The sample originates from a study of human versus mouse CDR3 diversity and MHC coevolution. TCRdb's copy holds only in-frame clones and misses some; the assay was immunoSEQ multiplex PCR. The sample has just under 60,000 clones, approximately 94% seen once. Study-level points and caveats: Among all groups, most of the three human donors showed least clonal inequality.

V and J are TRBV9 and TRBJ1-1, with D unclear. This clonotype was obtained from a person between 55 and 70 years old in good health. Sequencing input: naive CD4+ T cells from blood. Stated subset: CD45RO-negative CD62L-positive naive CD4 T cells. DNA of the CDR3: TGTGCCAGCAGCGTAGATCCGGTTGTGAGCACTGAAGCTTTCTTT. Amino acids: CASSVDPVVSTEAFF.